The text below deals with one T cell receptor (beta chain). The sample belongs to a study of T cells after yellow fever vaccination. TCRdb redid the calling of the 5' RACE reads with MiXCR, one entry per CDR3 protein. The sample consists of approximately 550,000 distinct CDR3 sequences, 13% of them appearing once. Germline lookup yields CDR1 DFQATT and CDR2 SNEGSKA (reference sequence). The V gene lost 2 bases and the J gene lost 3 bases, with 13 bases spanning the gap. This CDR3 comprises 14 residues. This chain joins TRBV20-1 and TRBJ1-1; D is ambiguous. The source of this sequence is a young man who received the YFV17D yellow fever vaccine. The sample in question was PBMCs, obtained on the day of the yellow fever booster vaccination. CDR3 sequence: CSARRGSVDTEAFF. The CDR3 bases are TGCAGTGCTAGACGGGGATCTGTGGACACTGAAGCTTTCTTT.